This T cell receptor beta chain is drawn from a study of shared clonotypes between healthy human individuals. Study outcomes and limitations: Unshared clonotypes carried lower generation probabilities than those common to all four donors.

The CDR3 loop spans 17 amino acids. Trimming left V 2 bases short and J 4 bases short, with 20 bases between. The germline V gene has CDR1 MNHEY and CDR2 SMNVEV (reference sequence). As to this clone: The antigen is undetermined.

CD8 cells regarded as naive lacked CD45RO, were positively chosen for CCR7, and omitted terminally differentiated effector memory CD45RA+ cells. All participating donors were Caucasian adults from Nashville, Tennessee. Clones were read by immunoSEQ multiplex PCR, and TCRdb kept only the in-frame ones, dropping some. The sample lists 550,000 to 600,000 clones; 95% to 98% were seen once. The chain is built from TRBV27 and TRBJ2-5, with D possibly matching TRBD2 (6 bases). This clonotype was sampled from a young man in good health. Sequenced sample: naive CD8+ T cells sorted from blood. The CDR3 DNA reads TGTGCCAGCAGTTTAACGCAGGGCGGGATGTCCGGAGAGACCCAGTACTTC. Its protein product is CASSLTQGGMSGETQYF.